These 21 T cell receptor beta chains came from one sample sequenced in a study of blood T cells in healthy people across ages. PCR was performed a second time for roughly 7 to 12 cycles using a sample-barcoded 5' primer and a J-beta primer mix. TCRdb re-analysed the 5' RACE reads in MiXCR, keeping a single row per CDR3 protein. The data contain about 970,000 distinct CDR3 sequences, roughly 50% of them seen just once; the ten biggest clones take up over 20%. The specimen was blood. These receptors originate from a woman aged 60 to 75 in good health.

This chain joins TRBV2 and TRBJ2-5, with D uncertain. The germline CDR1 and CDR2 sequences are SNHLY and FYNNEI. This CDR3 contains 12 residues. Trimming shortened V by 2 bases and J by 5 bases, and 6 bases separated the two germline ends. The CDR3 DNA reads as TGTGCCAGCAGTGAATTGTGGGAGACCCAGTACTTC. It encodes CASSELWETQYF.

The gene calls are TRBV20-1 and TRBJ2-3, with 11 bases lining up with TRBD2. CDR1 is DFQATT, CDR2 SNEGSKA, per germline (reference sequence). CDR3 length: 18 residues. Trimming cost V 6 bases and J 2 bases; bases outside gene matches: 16. The CDR3: CSATKLGTSGTLTDTQYF. CDR3 DNA: TGCAGTGCAACTAAACTCGGGACTAGCGGAACACTCACAGATACGCAGTATTTT.

This clonotype has just a few counts. The rearrangement uses TRBV29-1 and TRBJ2-3, with D perhaps matching TRBD2 (6 bases). Trimming left V 5 bases short and J 8 bases short, with 20 bases between. The CDR3 loop spans 14 amino acids. Germline V gives CDR1 SQVTM, CDR2 ANQGSEA. The DNA of the CDR3 is TGCAGCGTTTGGCGGGACTCCAGCCCGAGTACGCAGTATTTT. The encoded protein is CSVWRDSSPSTQYF.

This chain joins TRBV11-2 and TRBJ1-1; possibly TRBD1 for D (6 bases). V lost 5 bases, J lost 3 bases, and 19 bases lay in between. The CDR3 sequence is 16 residues long. CDR1 is SGHAT, CDR2 FQNNGV, per germline. CDR3 coding DNA: TGTGCCAGCAGCCTCCCCCCGACAGGAGCTTACACTGAAGCTTTCTTT. Its protein product is CASSLPPTGAYTEAFF.

This rearrangement joins TRBV11-3 to TRBJ2-3, with D hard to call. The CDR3 sequence is 13 residues long. Germline V gives CDR1 SGHNT, CDR2 YENEEA. The V end was cut by 0 bases, the J end by 6 bases, with 7 bases between. The CDR3 DNA follows: TGTGCCAGCAGCTTAGAATCTTGGGATACGCAGTATTTT. This translates into CASSLESWDTQYF.

The rearrangement uses TRBV20-1 and TRBJ2-1, with TRBD2 matching 8 bases. The CDR3 runs to 16 residues. CDR1 is DFQATT, CDR2 SNEGSKA, per germline (reference sequence). J was trimmed by 7 bases and V by 5 bases; bases with no gene match: 16. The CDR3 spells CSAGGPGRAGDNEQFF. The DNA for the CDR3 is TGCAGTGCTGGGGGACCGGGACGAGCGGGAGATAATGAGCAGTTCTTC.

This clonotype was observed a handful of times. The chain links TRBV11-2 to TRBJ1-2; D remains ambiguous. The CDR3 has 14 amino acids. The V and J ends lost 2 bases and 8 bases respectively, with 15 bases between them. Germline V CDR1 and CDR2: SGHAT, FQNNGV. The CDR3, as DNA: TGTGCCAGCAGCTTATTAAAGGGAACGGGGGGCTACACCTTC. Its protein is CASSLLKGTGGYTF.

The sample holds one count of this clonotype. This sequence joins TRBV28 and TRBJ2-2; TRBD1 agrees at 9 bases. There are 16 residues in the CDR3. J lost 7 bases, V lost 4 bases, and 10 bases had no gene match. Germline lookup yields CDR1 MDHEN and CDR2 SYDVKM. CDR3 protein: CASSSGTGKFHGELFF. The CDR3 nucleotides are TGTGCCAGCAGTTCCGGGACAGGGAAGTTTCACGGGGAGCTGTTTTTT.

This CDR3 is CASSTTGSTDTQYF. For the CDR3, the DNA is TGTGCCAGCAGTACTACAGGGAGTACGGACACCCAGTACTTC. V and J are TRBV12-3 or TRBV12-4 and TRBJ2-5, with a weak D call TRBD1 (6 bases). V dropped 5 bases and J dropped 8 bases, with 18 bases sitting between them. This CDR3 has 14 residues.

The chain combines TRBV18 with TRBJ1-2; TRBD1 aligns across 8 bases. This CDR3 has 13 amino acids. Germline loops: CDR1 KGHSH, CDR2 LQKENI. The junction had 5 bases not matched to a gene; V was cut back by 3 bases and J by 8 bases. As DNA, the CDR3 is TGTGCCAGCTCACCCTTGGACAGGGACGGCTACACCTTC. This gives the protein CASSPLDRDGYTF.

At least ten counts were recorded for this clonotype. The chain is built from TRBV14 and TRBJ2-7; D gene unclear. The CDR3 is made up of 14 amino acids. Germline CDR1 SGHDN, CDR2 FVKESK. Deletions cut 5 bases from V and 6 bases from J, with 17 bases between. In DNA form, the CDR3 reads TGTGCCAGCAGCGTCAGGCAGGCGGTTAGCGAGCAGTACTTC. It codes for CASSVRQAVSEQYF.

The sample holds a few counts of this clonotype. The J gene is TRBJ1-5, the V gene TRBV4-1, with a possible D match to TRBD1 (5 bases). CDR3 length equals 15 residues. Trimming stripped 0 bases from V and 7 bases from J, with 13 bases between. In germline, CDR1 is MGHRA, CDR2 YSYEKL. The CDR3 spells CASSQDRGIWQPQHF. CDR3 nucleotide sequence: TGCGCCAGCAGCCAAGATAGGGGAATTTGGCAGCCCCAGCATTTT.

This sequence joins TRBV20-1 and TRBJ2-5, with D unresolved. The V and J ends lost 0 bases and 4 bases respectively, with 9 bases between them. The CDR3 contains 13 residues. Looked up from germline, CDR1 is DFQATT and CDR2 is SNEGSKA (reference sequence). The CDR3, as DNA: TGCAGTGCTAGAGATCAGGCGTTAGAGACCCAGTACTTC. This codes for CSARDQALETQYF.

Concerning this clonotype: This sequence may be a read error, since a much larger clone differs from it by one base. The rearrangement links TRBV4-2 to TRBJ1-4; D might be TRBD1 (6 bases). Germline V lookup: CDR1 LGHNA, CDR2 YNFKEQ. The CDR3 is made up of 18 amino acids. The CDR3 DNA is TGTGCCGGCAGCCAAGTTTCGGGGGGGCCATCTCCTAATGAAAAACTGTTTTTT. Amino acids: CAGSQVSGGPSPNEKLFF.

This clonotype was picked up many times. The gene calls are TRBV7-2 and TRBJ2-7; 13 bases agree with TRBD2. The CDR3 covers 17 residues. Germline loops: CDR1 SGHTA, CDR2 FQGNSA. V dropped 2 bases and J dropped 4; count of bases not matched to a gene: 8. The CDR3 DNA follows: TGTGCCAGCAGCTTACGTTCCGGACTAGCGGGAGTTTACGAGCAGTACTTC. Translating gives CASSLRSGLAGVYEQYF. The full variable domain, completed using reference TRBV7-2 and TRBJ2-7, is GAGVSQSPSNKVTEKGKDVELRCDPISGHTALYWYRQSLGQGLEFLIYFQGNSAPDKSGLPSDRFSAERTGGSVSTLTIQRTQQEDSAVYLCASSLRSGLAGVYEQYFGPGTRLTVT.

The V call is TRBV4-1, the J call TRBJ1-5, with D hard to call. CDR3 length equals 14 residues. The V gene's germline CDR1 is MGHRA and CDR2 YSYEKL. Trimming stripped 3 bases from V and 7 bases from J, with 13 bases between. In DNA form, the CDR3 reads TGCGCCAGCAGCCACGTCCGATCGGGGCAGCCCCAGCATTTT. Protein product: CASSHVRSGQPQHF.

Note on this clonotype: One end of the junction fails to match germline, which may point to a read error. The V and J genes are TRBV7-3 and TRBJ2-3; the D gene could be TRBD1 or TRBD2 (6 bases each). CDR1 and CDR2 (germline): SGHTA, FQGTGA. The CDR3 is 15 residues long. Written as DNA, the CDR3 is TGTGCCAGCAGCTTACGGGGGCTGAGCACAGATATGCAGTATTTT. It translates to CASSLRGLSTDMQYF.

This clonotype was picked up a small number of times. V usage is TRBV20-1 and J usage is TRBJ2-5, with TRBD2 as a possible D gene (6 bases). CDR3 length: 11 amino acids. Germline-derived CDR1 and CDR2 are DFQATT and SNEGSKA (reference sequence). The CDR3 spells CSGSSEETQYF. CDR3 in DNA: TGCAGCGGGAGTTCTGAAGAGACCCAGTACTTC.

The chain carries TRBV6-6 and TRBJ1-2, with D possibly matching TRBD1 (5 bases). V was clipped by 2 bases and J by 7 bases, with 8 bases between them. This CDR3 region has 12 residues. Germline loops: CDR1 MNHNY, CDR2 SVGAGI (reference sequence). The CDR3 here is CASSYDGAGYTF. The DNA for the CDR3 is TGTGCCAGCAGTTACGATGGGGCTGGCTACACCTTC.

The gene calls are TRBV20-1 and TRBJ2-7; 11 bases line up with TRBD2. The germline gives CDR1 DFQATT, CDR2 SNEGSKA (reference sequence). The CDR3 is 16 amino acids. Losses at the gene ends were 6 bases for V and 2 bases for J; bases not matched to a gene: 12. The CDR3 protein is CSAPGRLAGRTYEQYF. The CDR3, as DNA: TGCAGTGCACCGGGCCGACTAGCGGGACGAACCTACGAGCAGTACTTC.

This clonotype was recorded only once. This CDR3 reads CASSVRTLSYEQYF. CDR3 coding DNA: TGCGCCAGCAGCGTGCGGACCCTCTCCTACGAGCAGTACTTC. The rearrangement joins TRBV5-1 to TRBJ2-7, with no clear D. The germline gives CDR1 SGHRS, CDR2 YFSETQ. Deletions cut 4 bases from V and 0 bases from J, with 11 bases between. The CDR3 runs 14 residues.